Listed here is a single TCR beta chain. This clone has more than one count but fewer than ten. Which antigen it targets is not known. No base-level quality is on record; no much larger clone is a single base apart. The data are from a study of blood T cell repertoires in COVID-19 (dated by TCRdb to 2019 to 2021). Background for the entire study: Samples from collaborators originated in the United States, Italy and Spain and spanned both the acute and convalescent phases of COVID-19. The prospective study material was composed of cDNA or gDNA derived from T cells, B-cell-depleted T cells, or PBMCs. Deeply sampled blood TCRbeta repertoires from subjects exposed to, actively infected with, or recovered from COVID-19 were included in the dataset. The repertoires were released in a freely available public database intended as a resource for research on the immune response to SARS-CoV-2. The samples were drawn from two sources: the first 160 participants of the ongoing ImmuneRACE study, and 1,000 to 1,500 subjects contributed by 6 global collaborators. Nearly every sample came with metadata listing a de-identified subject ID, COVID-19 status, age in years and sex. Where available, HLA class I and class II types were obtained from metadata supplied by the sample provider rather than from assay-based typing. The investigation overall reported the following: The quantity of clinical and demographic metadata differed by source and by participant and was supplied without curation.

Each collaborating institution followed its own protocols to collect whole blood in K2EDTA tubes. For TCRbeta analysis, collaborators shipped samples as frozen whole blood, isolated PBMCs, or DNA extracted from either of those sample types. CDR1 and CDR2 are read off the germline V gene (reference sequence) as SEHNR and FQNEAQ. V has 7 bases trimmed and J has 14 bases trimmed; junction bases matching no gene number 10. From the cysteine up to the phenylalanine, the CDR3 has a length of 12 residues. Only the CDR3 portion is preserved as DNA: 36 bases, with reading frame beginning at the first base. The immunoSEQ Assay, a bias-controlled multiplex PCR, was used to amplify TCRbeta CDR3 regions from genomic DNA. As for the authors' bioinformatics: Within the assay, amplification of reference gene primers was used to estimate how many nucleated cells each sample contained. To quantify the absolute abundance of each unique TCRbeta CDR3 rearrangement, sequence reads were collapsed and filtered. For each sample, productive Simpson clonality was calculated as the square root of Simpson's diversity index across productive rearrangements. Entries here come from immuneACCESS through TCRdb and include only in-frame sequences with V and J called. Some clones fail to appear in such tables; in the studies checked, an unresolved V gene covers under half of the shortfall, and the cause of the remainder is unknown. V and J calls plus clone size are reproduced from that table; the DNA served to infer D and trimming. Recorded for this sample are 55,000 to 80,000 clones; approximately 89% of them occurred a single time. Under 10% of the sample is taken by the ten largest.

The receptor comes from a man older than 75 with acute or convalescent COVID-19. The sequence is built from TRBV7-9 and TRBJ2-1; TRBD2 agrees with 8 junctional bases. Input material: peripheral blood. The sequence in DNA is TGTGCCAGCACCCCGGGCGGGGGGCGCGAGTTCTTC. This encodes CASTPGGGREFF. The full variable domain, with segments outside the CDR3 supplied by the reference TRBV7-9 and TRBJ2-1 proteins, appears as DTGVSQNPRHKITKRGQNVTFRCDPISEHNRLYWYRQTLGQGPEFLTYFQNEAQLEKSRLLSDRFSAERPKGSFSTLEIQRTEQGDSAMYLCASTPGGGREFFGPGTRLTVL.